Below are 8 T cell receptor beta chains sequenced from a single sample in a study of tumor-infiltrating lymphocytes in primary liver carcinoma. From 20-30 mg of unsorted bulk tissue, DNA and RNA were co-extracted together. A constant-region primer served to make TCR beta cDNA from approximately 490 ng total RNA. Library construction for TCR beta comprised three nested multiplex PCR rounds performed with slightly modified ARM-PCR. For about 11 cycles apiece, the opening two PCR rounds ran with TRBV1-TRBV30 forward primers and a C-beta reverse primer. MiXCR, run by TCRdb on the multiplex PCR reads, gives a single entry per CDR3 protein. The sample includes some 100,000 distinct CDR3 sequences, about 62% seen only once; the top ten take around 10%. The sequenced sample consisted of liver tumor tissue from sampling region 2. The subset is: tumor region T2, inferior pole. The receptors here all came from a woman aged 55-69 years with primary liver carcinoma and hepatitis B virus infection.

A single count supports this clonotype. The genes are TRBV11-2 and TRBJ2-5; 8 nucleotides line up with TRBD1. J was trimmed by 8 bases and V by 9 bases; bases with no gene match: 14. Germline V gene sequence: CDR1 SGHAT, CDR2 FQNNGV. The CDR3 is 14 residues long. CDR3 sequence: CASSHQGAGDTQYF. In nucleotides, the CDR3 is TGTGCCAGTAGCCACCAGGGGGCCGGGGACACCCAGTACTTC. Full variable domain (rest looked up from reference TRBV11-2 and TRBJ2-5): EAGVAQSPRYKIIEKRQSVAFWCNPISGHATLYWYQQILGQGPKLLIQFQNNGVVDDSQLPKDRFSAERLKGVDSTLKIQPAKLEDSAVYLCASSHQGAGDTQYFGPGTRLLVL.

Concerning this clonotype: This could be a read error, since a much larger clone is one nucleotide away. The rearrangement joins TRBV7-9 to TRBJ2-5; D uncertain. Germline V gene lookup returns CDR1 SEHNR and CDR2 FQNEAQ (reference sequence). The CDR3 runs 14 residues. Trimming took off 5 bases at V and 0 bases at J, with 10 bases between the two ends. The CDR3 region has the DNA TGTGCCAGCAGCGACCAGGCGGACCAAGAGACCCAGTACTTC. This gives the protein CASSDQADQETQYF.

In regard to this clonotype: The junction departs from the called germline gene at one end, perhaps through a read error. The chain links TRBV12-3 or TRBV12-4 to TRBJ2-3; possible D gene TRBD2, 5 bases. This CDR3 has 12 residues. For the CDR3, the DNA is TGTGTCAGCTGTTTGGAGGAAGATACGCAATATTTT. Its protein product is CVSCLEEDTQYF.

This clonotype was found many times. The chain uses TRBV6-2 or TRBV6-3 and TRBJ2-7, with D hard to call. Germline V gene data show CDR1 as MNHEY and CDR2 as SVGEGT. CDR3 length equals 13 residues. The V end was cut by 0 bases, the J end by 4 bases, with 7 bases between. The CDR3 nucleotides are TGTGCCAGCAGTTACTCGCCCGCTTACGAGCAGTACTTC. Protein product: CASSYSPAYEQYF.

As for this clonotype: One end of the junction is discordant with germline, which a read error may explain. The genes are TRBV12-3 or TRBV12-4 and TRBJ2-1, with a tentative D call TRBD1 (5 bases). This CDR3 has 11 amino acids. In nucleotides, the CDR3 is TGTGCCAGCAATCGACAGCATGAGCATTTCTTC. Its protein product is CASNRQHEHFF.

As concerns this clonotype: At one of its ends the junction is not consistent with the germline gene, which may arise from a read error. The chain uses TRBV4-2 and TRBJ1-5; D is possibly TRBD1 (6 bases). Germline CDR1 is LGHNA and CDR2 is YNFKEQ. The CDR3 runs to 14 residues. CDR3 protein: CVSSQEQGRQPQHF. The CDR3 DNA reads TGTGTCAGCAGCCAAGAGCAGGGGCGTCAGCCCCAGCATTTT.

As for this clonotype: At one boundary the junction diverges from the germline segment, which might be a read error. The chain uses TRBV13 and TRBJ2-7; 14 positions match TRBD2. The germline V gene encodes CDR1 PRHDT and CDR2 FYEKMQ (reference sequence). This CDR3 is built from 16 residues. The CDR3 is CTSSSDGTSGGPEQYF. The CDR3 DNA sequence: TGTACCAGTAGCTCGGACGGGACTAGCGGGGGTCCCGAGCAGTACTTC.

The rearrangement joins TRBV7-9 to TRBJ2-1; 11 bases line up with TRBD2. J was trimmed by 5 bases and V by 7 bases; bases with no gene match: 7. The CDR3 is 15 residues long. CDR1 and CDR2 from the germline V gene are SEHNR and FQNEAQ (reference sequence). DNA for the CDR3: TGTGCCAGCATCGAGGGACTAGCGGCCCACAATGAGCAGTTCTTC. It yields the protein CASIEGLAAHNEQFF.